This TCR beta chain appears in the sequencing data of a study of CD4+ T cells in melanoma (dated 2022 in TCRdb). Concerning the study at large: Neoantigen-specific CD4+ T cells in human melanoma were what the study investigated.

The library was prepared using the immunoSEQ multiplex PCR assay. TCRdb took this table from immuneACCESS and kept in-frame rearrangements with V and J called. Such tables lack part of the clones; where checked against another copy, unresolved V genes explain under half of the gap, and the rest is unexplained. The sample records some 15,000 clones, approximately 63% of which are singletons. Less than 20% of the sample is taken by the ten largest. The CDR3 runs 16 residues from the cysteine to the phenylalanine. Left in the record is the CDR3 DNA by itself, 48 bases read in frame from the first base. V loses 2 bases of germline sequence and J loses 2 bases, and the interval between the two ends is 16 bases. Per the germline V gene (reference sequence), GTSNPN is the CDR1 and SVGIG is the CDR2. What the research found in general, with its limitations: Neoantigen-specific CD4+ T cells in melanoma were reported to show diverse differentiation states. The report described a correlation between neoantigen-specific CD4+ T cells and the function of CD8+ T cells, macrophages and B cells.

The donors were people with melanoma. This clone showed up just a few times. Its binding antigen is unknown. No much larger clonotype is one base removed from it; base qualities were not supplied. The source of this sequence is a human donor with melanoma. Sequencing used cells from a culture (not recorded whether cultured in vitro). Recombination connected TRBV30 to TRBJ1-5, with a weak D call of TRBD1 (5 bases match). The CDR3 region: CAWSPPPGGGNQPQHF. DNA sequence: TGTGCCTGGAGTCCACCTCCGGGGGGTGGCAATCAGCCCCAGCATTTT.